This record looks at one T cell receptor (beta chain) sequence and its context. Its cognate antigen is unknown. Assay: immunoSEQ multiplex PCR; the TCRdb copy retains only in-frame clones and omits some. In the table there are about 650,000 clones, just under 97% of which are singletons. These data belong to a study of shared clonotypes between healthy human individuals. The study's findings and limits: Estimated richness values were generally larger in naive subsets than in memory subsets. Limited genetic and exposure-history diversity came from having few donors.

The naive CD8 population came from CD45RO-negative cells selected for CCR7, without terminally differentiated effector memory CD45RA+ cells. This CDR3 has 15 amino acids. The V gene lost 6 bases and the J gene lost 3 bases, with 15 bases spanning the gap. The germline gives CDR1 MNHNS, CDR2 SASEGT. The sample consisted of naive CD8+ T cells sorted from blood. The V and J genes are TRBV6-1 and TRBJ2-1; D may be TRBD2 (6 bases). The TCR sequence derives from a young woman in good health. CDR3 amino acids: CASRPGTADYNEQFF. The DNA for the CDR3 is TGTGCCAGCAGACCCGGGACTGCCGACTACAATGAGCAGTTCTTC.